This TCR beta chain came from a study of Ad26.COV2.S vaccination and SARS-CoV-2 variants. A word on this clone: Its antigen is not identified.

Findings and caveats of the study: Spike-specific TCR breadth was greater in vaccine than placebo recipients.

Profiled with immunoSEQ multiplex PCR; TCRdb holds only in-frame clones, not every one. The table lists over 85,000 clones, around three quarters of them singletons, with about 18% in the top ten. CDR3 length: 17 amino acids. V trimming: 0 bases; J trimming: 14 bases; junction bases outside the gene matches: 11. The germline V gene encodes CDR1 SGHTA and CDR2 FQGNSA. The source was peripheral blood, collected after recovery from COVID-19. The genes are TRBV7-2 and TRBJ2-1, with TRBD2 matching 15 bases. This TCR was sampled from a human donor who had recovered from COVID-19. The CDR3 protein is CASSLAPRTSGGASEFF. CDR3 bases: TGTGCCAGCAGCTTAGCCCCCAGGACTAGCGGGGGGGCCAGTGAGTTCTTC.